The text below deals with one T cell receptor (beta chain). The antigen remains unidentified. Time point reported: baseline pretreatment blood. The treatment is: 15 Gy SBRT to primary tumor, nephrectomy 4 weeks later. Blood was sampled at baseline, 2 weeks and 4 weeks after SBRT. This sample was taken from a study of radiation and T cells in renal cell carcinoma. Study overall: Nephrectomy followed 15 Gy stereotactic body radiation by 4 weeks. General study findings and limits: From baseline, blood top tumor clonotypes peaked at 2 weeks post-radiation. Baseline intratumoral clonotype presence is unknown without pretreatment biopsies.

The CDR3 totals 13 residues. Germline V gene sequence: CDR1 KGHSH, CDR2 LQKENI. The trim removed 2 bases at V and 6 bases at J, leaving 1 base unmatched. Here immunoSEQ multiplex PCR was the method, and the copy in TCRdb shows in-frame clones only, minus some. The repertoire holds around 160,000 clones, with 88% as singletons. The input for sequencing was blood, taken from a patient whose treatment included radiotherapy and nephrectomy. The clonotype comes from a woman in her seventies with renal cell carcinoma. The V gene is TRBV18, the J gene TRBJ1-2, with 9 bases aligning to TRBD1. CDR3 bases: TGTGCCAGCTCACCAGGACAGGGGCATGGCTACACCTTC. It encodes CASSPGQGHGYTF.